This TCR beta chain appears in the sequencing data of a study of blood T cell repertoires in COVID-19. Background on the study: Sites across the United States, Italy and Spain contributed samples from acute and convalescent COVID-19.

Assay: immunoSEQ multiplex PCR; the TCRdb copy retains only in-frame clones and omits some. This table holds about 100,000 clones, about 78% found once. The CDR3 is 16 residues long. Trimming took off 3 bases at V and 1 base at J, with 14 bases between the two ends. CDR1 SGHVS and CDR2 FNYEAQ come from the germline V gene. The material sequenced was peripheral blood. This chain connects TRBV7-6 to TRBJ2-3, with D possibly matching TRBD2 (5 bases). This clonotype originated in a man in his fifties who had recovered from COVID-19. CDR3 loop: CASSFFGGPGTDTQYF. The CDR3 nucleotides read TGTGCCAGCAGCTTTTTTGGCGGGCCGGGCACAGATACGCAGTATTTT.